Listed below are T cell receptor beta chains from one sample, sequenced in a study of T cell responses to AZD1222 COVID-19 vaccine. TCRdb keeps only in-frame clones here, not all; method: immunoSEQ multiplex PCR. In the table there are over 150,000 clones, 94% of which are singletons. The sample here was peripheral blood, taken 28 days after the second AZD1222 dose. The receptors derive from an adult who received the AZD1222 COVID-19 vaccine. The CDR3 runs from the conserved cysteine through the conserved F or W. The D gene is left open where the match is weak. Clone size appears in some rows only: once, few, many, or a class for an expanded clone.

cdr3_nt cdr3_aa v_call clone_size d_call j_call
TGTGCCAGCAGCGCTGACGGACCGTACAGTTCTGGCTACACCTTC CASSADGPYSSGYTF TRBV11-3 - - TRBJ1-2
TGTGCCAGCAGCTTTCCGGGACCCCTCTCCTACGAGCAGTACTTC CASSFPGPLSYEQYF TRBV5-6 many - TRBJ2-7
TGCAGCGTCCCGGGTCATCACACTGAAGCTTTCTTT CSVPGHHTEAFF TRBV29-1 - - TRBJ1-1
TGTGCCAGCAGCTTCCAGGGGATCGACGAGCAGTACTTC CASSFQGIDEQYF TRBV7-8 - - TRBJ2-7
TGTGCCAGCAGTTCTTATTCGGGACAGGGTGAAGATACGCAGTATTTT CASSSYSGQGEDTQYF TRBV7-3 - TRBD1 TRBJ2-3
TGCAGCGTCGGGACGCCTGTCCCCTATGGCTACACCTTC CSVGTPVPYGYTF TRBV29-1 - - TRBJ1-2
TGTGCCAGCAGCTTAGGCATGCTCGTCGGGGGCTATGGCTACACCTTC CASSLGMLVGGYGYTF TRBV7-9 - - TRBJ1-2
TGTGCCAGCAGCCTCTCTGGAAACACCATATATTTT CASSLSGNTIYF TRBV6-5 - - TRBJ1-3
TGTGCCAGTAAGACAGGGGGAGGAATTGGAGACACCTTC CASKTGGGIGDTF TRBV6-6 - TRBD1 TRBJ1-2
TGCGCCAGCAGCCAAGGGCCGGGGGGAGAAGAGACCCAGTACTTC CASSQGPGGEETQYF TRBV4-1 - TRBD2 TRBJ2-5
TGTGCCAGCAGTTCCCCCGAGGAAAACACCATATATTTT CASSSPEENTIYF TRBV6-6 - - TRBJ1-3
TGTGCCAGCAGTGGGGCGGGAGTGGGCACCGGGGAGCTGTTTTTT CASSGAGVGTGELFF TRBV7-2 - TRBD2 TRBJ2-2
TGTGCCAGCCTCTCTGGAAACACCATATATTTT CASLSGNTIYF TRBV27 - - TRBJ1-3
TGTGCCAGCAGTACCAACCTCCGGACTAGCGGCGTTAGCGAGCAGTACTTC CASSTNLRTSGVSEQYF TRBV27 - TRBD2 TRBJ2-7
TGTGCCAGCAGCGAACTAGCGGCGGGTAAAAACATTCAGTACTTC CASSELAAGKNIQYF TRBV11-2 - TRBD2 TRBJ2-4
TGTGCCAGCAGCTTATCAGGGACACAGAGCTCCTACGAGCAGTACTTC CASSLSGTQSSYEQYF TRBV7-9 - - TRBJ2-7
TGTGCCAGCAGGTTAGCGGGAGAGTACGAGCAGTACTTC CASRLAGEYEQYF TRBV5-4 - TRBD2 TRBJ2-7
TGTGCCAGCAAGAAAGCAGGACCGTATAATTCACCCCTCCACTTT CASKKAGPYNSPLHF TRBV2 once - TRBJ1-6
TGTGCCAGCAGCACAGGGGTTTTAGGCACTGAAGCTTTCTTT CASSTGVLGTEAFF TRBV5-4 - TRBD1 TRBJ1-1
TGTGCCAGCAGTATAGGACAGGACTACGAGCAGTACTTC CASSIGQDYEQYF TRBV6-1 - TRBD1 TRBJ2-7
TGCAGCGTTGAGGGACAGCCAGTAGCTGAAGCTTTCTTT CSVEGQPVAEAFF TRBV29-1 - TRBD1 TRBJ1-1
TGCGCCAGCAGGGGGCTACTAGCGGGACGCCATAAGGACTTC CASRGLLAGRHKDF TRBV10-2 - TRBD2 TRBJ2-7
TGCGCCAGCAGCCCCGACGGAGTTGCAACTAATGAAAAACTGTTTTTT CASSPDGVATNEKLFF TRBV4-3 - - TRBJ1-4
TGTGCCAGCAGCTTAGCGCAGGGAGGATCACCCCTCCACTTT CASSLAQGGSPLHF TRBV7-9 - - TRBJ1-6
TGCGCCAGCAGCCATCTAGATCGGAACACTGAAGCTTTCTTT CASSHLDRNTEAFF TRBV4-1 - - TRBJ1-1
TGTGCCATCAGTGGGACAGTGAACACTGAAGCTTTCTTT CAISGTVNTEAFF TRBV10-3 - - TRBJ1-1
TGTGCCAGCAGTCCCCTCCCCCGGGGGGCTGGGGATACGCAGTATTTT CASSPLPRGAGDTQYF TRBV28 - - TRBJ2-3
TGTGCCAGCAGTTACGTCGGAGAGCCCTATGGCTACACCTTC CASSYVGEPYGYTF TRBV6-5 - - TRBJ1-2
TGTGCCAGCAGCCTGGGTGCCGCTAACTATGGCTACACCTTC CASSLGAANYGYTF TRBV5-4 - - TRBJ1-2
TGTGCCAGCAGCGCCAGCCCTTCACCCCTCCACTTT CASSASPSPLHF TRBV11-2 - - TRBJ1-6
TGTGCCACCAGCAGAGATCGGGGCGGGAGCTCCGAGCAGTACTTC CATSRDRGGSSEQYF TRBV15 - TRBD2 TRBJ2-7
TGTGCCAGCAGCTCCCGGGGCTATGGCTACACCTTC CASSSRGYGYTF TRBV7-8 - - TRBJ1-2
TGTGCCAGCAGCCCCCAAGACAGGGGGGGCTATGGCTACACCTTC CASSPQDRGGYGYTF TRBV9 - TRBD1 TRBJ1-2
TGTGCCAGCAGCTTAAGCGGGGGGGCCGGGGAGCTGTTTTTT CASSLSGGAGELFF TRBV11-3 - TRBD2 TRBJ2-2
TGTGCCAGCAGTTACTCCCTTAGGGACTCCTACGAGCAGTACTTC CASSYSLRDSYEQYF TRBV6-2/TRBV6-3 - - TRBJ2-7
TGTGCCAGCAGTTTAAGGCAGGGAAATTCACCCCTCCACTTT CASSLRQGNSPLHF TRBV27 - - TRBJ1-6
TGTGCCAGTAGTATAGAGGGGGAGGTAGATCAGCCCCAGCATTTT CASSIEGEVDQPQHF TRBV19 - - TRBJ1-5
TGCAGCGTTGGAGAGAACCCGGGACATCATACTGGAAACACCATATATTTT CSVGENPGHHTGNTIYF TRBV29-1 - - TRBJ1-3
TGTGCCAGTAGTGGACAGTCGTTCACCGGGGAGCTGTTTTTT CASSGQSFTGELFF TRBV19 once - TRBJ2-2